These T cell receptor beta chains were read from a single sample in a study of identical twins. Using its own MiXCR run on the 5' RACE reads, TCRdb lists one record per CDR3 protein. The sample gives 1,800,000 or so distinct CDR3 sequences, less than 40% of which show up once; around 0.25% is in the top ten. Sample: cord blood. These receptors originate from a newborn girl in good health. CDR3s include the opening cysteine and the closing phenylalanine or tryptophan. A D gene is named only where the DNA matches it firmly. Some rows mark clone size as missing; the rest say once, few, many or name a class of expanded clone.

d_gene: NA; j_gene: TRBJ1-2; v_gene: TRBV6-5; abundance: many; CDR3nt: TGTGCCAGCAGTTATGGACCAGCGGATGGCTACACCTTC; CDR3aa: CASSYGPADGYTF
d_gene: NA; j_gene: TRBJ2-1; v_gene: TRBV29-1; abundance: NA; CDR3nt: TGCAGCGTTGTAGAACGGGTCTACAATGAGCAGTTCTTC; CDR3aa: CSVVERVYNEQFF
d_gene: NA; j_gene: TRBJ2-1; v_gene: TRBV4-1; abundance: NA; CDR3nt: TGCGCCAGCAGCCCACAGGGAAAAAACAATGAGCAGTTCTTC; CDR3aa: CASSPQGKNNEQFF
d_gene: TRBD1; j_gene: TRBJ2-1; v_gene: TRBV28; abundance: NA; CDR3nt: TGTGCCAGCCGCCGACAGGGGGACTACAATGAGCAGTTCTTC; CDR3aa: CASRRQGDYNEQFF
d_gene: TRBD2; j_gene: TRBJ2-7; v_gene: TRBV20-1; abundance: NA; CDR3nt: TGCAGTGCTAGAGGAGCGGGGGGGGGAATAACCTACGAGCAGTACTTC; CDR3aa: CSARGAGGGITYEQYF
d_gene: TRBD1; j_gene: TRBJ1-4; v_gene: TRBV7-2; abundance: many; CDR3nt: TGTGCCAGCAGCTTAGCAGGGGGCGAAAAACTGTTTTTT; CDR3aa: CASSLAGGEKLFF
d_gene: TRBD1; j_gene: TRBJ2-2; v_gene: TRBV27; abundance: few; CDR3nt: TGTGCCAGCAGTAGAACCGGACAGGGCTACGGGGAGCTGTTTTTT; CDR3aa: CASSRTGQGYGELFF
d_gene: NA; j_gene: TRBJ2-7; v_gene: TRBV27; abundance: NA; CDR3nt: TGTGCCAGCAGTGCCCGGTTTACATCTGACGAGCAGTACTTC; CDR3aa: CASSARFTSDEQYF
d_gene: NA; j_gene: TRBJ2-7; v_gene: TRBV11-2; abundance: NA; CDR3nt: TGTGCCAGCAGCTCATCCGGGACTTATAAATACGAGCAGTACTTC; CDR3aa: CASSSSGTYKYEQYF
d_gene: TRBD1; j_gene: TRBJ2-7; v_gene: TRBV12-3/TRBV12-4; abundance: few; CDR3nt: TGTGCCAGCAGTTTGTCGACAGGGTTCTACGAGCAGTACTTC; CDR3aa: CASSLSTGFYEQYF
d_gene: NA; j_gene: TRBJ2-3; v_gene: TRBV10-3; abundance: many; CDR3nt: TGTGCCATCAGTGGGGGCACAGATACGCAGTATTTT; CDR3aa: CAISGGTDTQYF
d_gene: NA; j_gene: TRBJ1-4; v_gene: TRBV28; abundance: NA; CDR3nt: TGTGCCAGCCGACAGATACTTTGGGAAAAACTGTTTTTT; CDR3aa: CASRQILWEKLFF
d_gene: NA; j_gene: TRBJ1-1; v_gene: TRBV19; abundance: few; CDR3nt: TGTGCCAGTAGGGACCCGGGAACTGAAGCTTTCTTT; CDR3aa: CASRDPGTEAFF
d_gene: NA; j_gene: TRBJ2-5; v_gene: TRBV7-2; abundance: NA; CDR3nt: TGTGCCAGCAGCTTAGACCCGGGACTTTCTGGGCAAGAGACCCAGTACTTC; CDR3aa: CASSLDPGLSGQETQYF
d_gene: NA; j_gene: TRBJ1-1; v_gene: TRBV3-1; abundance: NA; CDR3nt: TGTGCCAGCAGCCTACACCACGGGCAGAACACTGAAGCTTTCTTT; CDR3aa: CASSLHHGQNTEAFF
d_gene: TRBD1; j_gene: TRBJ1-1; v_gene: TRBV15; abundance: few; CDR3nt: TGTGCCACCAGCAGAGGGCCGGGACAGCTGAACACTGAAGCTTTCTTT; CDR3aa: CATSRGPGQLNTEAFF
d_gene: NA; j_gene: TRBJ1-4; v_gene: TRBV14; abundance: NA; CDR3nt: TGTGCCAGCAGCCAAGATCAGGACCGCTCTAATGAAAAACCGTTTTTT; CDR3aa: CASSQDQDRSNEKPFF
d_gene: TRBD2; j_gene: TRBJ2-7; v_gene: TRBV4-2; abundance: few; CDR3nt: TGTGCCAGCAGCCGCACCGGGACTAGCGAGACCTACGAGCAGTACTTC; CDR3aa: CASSRTGTSETYEQYF
d_gene: TRBD1; j_gene: TRBJ1-4; v_gene: TRBV10-3; abundance: few; CDR3nt: TGTGCCATCAGTGATGAGGGGGCGCGGGAAAAACTGTTTTTT; CDR3aa: CAISDEGAREKLFF
d_gene: NA; j_gene: TRBJ2-7; v_gene: TRBV29-1; abundance: NA; CDR3nt: TGCAGCGTTTACGATCGGGACTTTTACAATGAGCAGTACTTC; CDR3aa: CSVYDRDFYNEQYF
d_gene: TRBD2; j_gene: TRBJ2-5; v_gene: TRBV3-1; abundance: NA; CDR3nt: TGTGCCAGCAGCCCTAGCGGGAGCTCCCAAGAGACCCAGTACTTC; CDR3aa: CASSPSGSSQETQYF
d_gene: TRBD1; j_gene: TRBJ2-4; v_gene: TRBV10-3; abundance: NA; CDR3nt: TGTGCCATCAGTGAAGCCGCGGACAGGGCAAACATTCAGTACTTC; CDR3aa: CAISEAADRANIQYF
d_gene: TRBD2; j_gene: TRBJ2-1; v_gene: TRBV4-1; abundance: few; CDR3nt: TGCGCCAGCAGCCGCCTTGGACTAGCGGTCTCCTACAATGAGCAGTTCTTC; CDR3aa: CASSRLGLAVSYNEQFF
d_gene: NA; j_gene: TRBJ1-1; v_gene: TRBV20-1; abundance: NA; CDR3nt: TGCAGTGCTAGAGATCAGTGGTGGGGTAGGGAGGTTGTAGAAGCTTTCTTT; CDR3aa: CSARDQWWGREVVEAFF
d_gene: TRBD2; j_gene: TRBJ2-7; v_gene: TRBV12-3/TRBV12-4; abundance: NA; CDR3nt: TGTGCCAGCAGTTTAAGGGGCGGGAGGGCCTACGAGCAGTACTTC; CDR3aa: CASSLRGGRAYEQYF
d_gene: NA; j_gene: TRBJ2-3; v_gene: TRBV15; abundance: many; CDR3nt: TGTGCCACCAGCCTCAGAGAGAGGGATACGCAGTATTTT; CDR3aa: CATSLRERDTQYF
d_gene: NA; j_gene: TRBJ2-4; v_gene: TRBV27; abundance: few; CDR3nt: TGTGCCAGCAGCACCCCAGTCGGGGGTTTTGGCATTCAGTACTTC; CDR3aa: CASSTPVGGFGIQYF
d_gene: TRBD1; j_gene: TRBJ2-3; v_gene: TRBV29-1; abundance: NA; CDR3nt: TGCAGCGTTGAACCCAGGGGGATAGGAGATACGCAGTATTTT; CDR3aa: CSVEPRGIGDTQYF
d_gene: NA; j_gene: TRBJ1-6; v_gene: TRBV20-1; abundance: NA; CDR3nt: TGCAGTGCTAGAAGCCTGAGCTCCTATAATTCACCCCTCCACTTT; CDR3aa: CSARSLSSYNSPLHF
d_gene: NA; j_gene: TRBJ2-1; v_gene: TRBV6-2/TRBV6-3; abundance: many; CDR3nt: TGTGCCAGCAGCCATAACCCCCATGAGCAGTTCTTC; CDR3aa: CASSHNPHEQFF
d_gene: NA; j_gene: TRBJ1-2; v_gene: TRBV10-3; abundance: few; CDR3nt: TGTGCCATCAGTGAGTCCGGCCGTCCCTATGGCTACACCTTC; CDR3aa: CAISESGRPYGYTF